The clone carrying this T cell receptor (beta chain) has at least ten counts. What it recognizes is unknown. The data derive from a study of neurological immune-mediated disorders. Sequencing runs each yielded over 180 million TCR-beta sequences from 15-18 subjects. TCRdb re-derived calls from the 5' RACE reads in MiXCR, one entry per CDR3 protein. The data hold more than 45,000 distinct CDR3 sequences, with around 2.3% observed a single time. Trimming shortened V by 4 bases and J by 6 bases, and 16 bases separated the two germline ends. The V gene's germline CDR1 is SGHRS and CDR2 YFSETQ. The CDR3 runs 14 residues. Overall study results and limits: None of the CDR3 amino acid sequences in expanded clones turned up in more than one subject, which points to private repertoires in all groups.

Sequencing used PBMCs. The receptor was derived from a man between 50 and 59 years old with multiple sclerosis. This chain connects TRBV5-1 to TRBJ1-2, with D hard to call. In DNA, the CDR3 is TGCGCCAGCAGCCCGCGCCTGTCCGGGAATGGCTACACCTTC. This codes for CASSPRLSGNGYTF.